These 32 T cell receptor beta chains were sequenced from one sample in a study of blood T cell repertoires in COVID-19. Only in-frame clones appear in the TCRdb table, and some are missing; sequencing was by immunoSEQ multiplex PCR. The sample has 250,000 to 350,000 clones; roughly 86% are singletons. Input material: peripheral blood. Source of these receptors: a woman aged 50 to 60 with acute or convalescent COVID-19.

The chain couples TRBV7-9 to TRBJ2-7, with D perhaps matching TRBD1 (6 bases). CDR1 and CDR2 from the germline V gene are SEHNR and FQNEAQ (reference sequence). V was pared by 6 bases and J by 6 bases, with 18 bases between. The CDR3 consists of 14 residues. CDR3 region: CASSPRGYGPEQYF. The CDR3, as DNA: TGTGCCAGCAGTCCCAGGGGCTACGGTCCCGAGCAGTACTTC.

The CDR3 reads CASSYSWKLNEQFF. DNA of the CDR3: TGTGCCAGCAGTTATTCCTGGAAACTAAATGAGCAGTTCTTC. V is TRBV6-2 or TRBV6-3 and J is TRBJ2-1; D is uncertain. This CDR3 is built from 14 residues. CDR1 and CDR2 (germline): MNHEY, SVGEGT. Trimming removed 3 bases at V and 7 bases at J, with 13 bases between.

The chain carries TRBV5-1 and TRBJ2-5; TRBD2 matches 8 bases. The CDR3 is made up of 12 amino acids. Germline V gene sequence: CDR1 SGHRS, CDR2 YFSETQ. Trimming cost V 4 bases and J 9 bases; bases outside gene matches: 5. The CDR3 nucleotides read TGCGCCAGCAGCGGGACTAGAACGGCCCAGTACTTC. It yields the protein CASSGTRTAQYF.

This clone was seen once. The chain combines TRBV7-2 with TRBJ1-1, with 8 nucleotides matching TRBD1. V lost 5 bases, J lost 11 bases, and 10 bases stayed unmatched. The CDR3 contains 13 residues. CDR1 and CDR2 from the germline V gene are SGHTA and FQGNSA. Here the CDR3 DNA reads TGTGCCAGCAGCGCCCAGACAGGGGATTGGGCTTTCTTT. Encoded protein: CASSAQTGDWAFF.

This sequence joins TRBV12-3 or TRBV12-4 and TRBJ1-1; D remains unclear. V was cut by 11 bases and J by 5 bases, with 15 bases left in between. CDR3 length: 12 amino acids. CDR3 amino acids: CASTEVGTEAFF. In DNA form, the CDR3 reads TGTGCCTCCACGGAGGTAGGGACTGAAGCTTTCTTT.

The rearrangement uses TRBV10-3 and TRBJ2-6; possible D gene TRBD1, 5 bases. The CDR3 is made up of 15 amino acids. Trimming took 6 bases from V and 0 from J, leaving 9 bases between them. Germline V gives CDR1 ENHRY, CDR2 SYGVKD. The CDR3 DNA sequence: TGTGCCATCAGGGCAGGGATCTCTGGGGCCAACGTCCTGACTTTC. Its protein product is CAIRAGISGANVLTF.

The V call is TRBV5-6, the J call TRBJ2-7; D unclear. Germline V gene sequence: CDR1 SGHDT, CDR2 YYEEEE. The CDR3 totals 13 residues. With 1 base removed from V and 5 bases from J, the gap between germline ends came to 10 bases. Here the CDR3 DNA reads TGTGCCAGCAGCTTGCTGTTCGGAGACGAGCAGTACTTC. The encoded protein is CASSLLFGDEQYF.

The gene calls are TRBV5-4 and TRBJ2-3; TRBD2 aligns across 9 bases. The CDR3 contains 17 residues. The J segment lost 6 bases and the V segment lost 0 bases, leaving 11 bases of the junction unmatched. Germline V gene lookup returns CDR1 SGHNT and CDR2 YYREEE (reference sequence). The CDR3 here is CASSLGKLTSGADTQYF. Written as DNA, the CDR3 is TGTGCCAGCAGCTTGGGGAAATTGACTAGCGGTGCCGATACGCAGTATTTT. Variable domain in full (rest from reference TRBV5-4 and TRBJ2-3): ETGVTQSPTHLIKTRGQQVTLRCSSQSGHNTVSWYQQALGQGPQFIFQYYREEENGRGNFPPRFSGLQFPNYSSELNVNALELDDSALYLCASSLGKLTSGADTQYFGPGTRLTVL.

The gene calls are TRBV6-5 and TRBJ1-5; D might be TRBD1 (6 bases). Germline CDR1 is MNHEY and CDR2 is SVGAGI. V shed 10 bases and J shed 5 bases, with 15 bases lying between them. This CDR3 has 13 amino acids. The CDR3 nucleotides read TGTGCCACCCAGGGGCAGGATTATCAGCCCCAGCATTTT. Amino acids: CATQGQDYQPQHF.

This clone was seen once. The chain combines TRBV19 with TRBJ1-5, with D unresolved. Trimming cost V 3 bases and J 4 bases, with 19 bases left between them. There are 17 residues in the CDR3. The V gene's germline CDR1 is LNHDA and CDR2 SQIVND (reference sequence). The CDR3 region is CASSMRQLLRGNQPQHF. In DNA form, the CDR3 reads TGTGCCAGTAGTATGAGGCAGCTTCTGAGAGGGAATCAGCCCCAGCATTTT.

V usage is TRBV4-3 and J usage is TRBJ2-1; TRBD2 agrees at 11 bases. The CDR3 extends over 16 amino acids. Germline CDR1 and CDR2: LGHNA and YSLEER. The V and J ends lost 4 bases and 4 bases, in that order; junction bases with no gene match: 6. CDR3 sequence reads: CASSRGVAGGYNEQFF. CDR3 nucleotide sequence: TGCGCCAGCAGCCGCGGGGTAGCGGGAGGGTACAATGAGCAGTTCTTC.

The CDR3 loop is CASRSDRGVNQPQHF. As DNA, the CDR3 is TGTGCCAGTAGATCTGACAGGGGAGTCAATCAGCCCCAGCATTTT. This chain uses TRBV19 with TRBJ1-5; TRBD1 aligns across 8 bases. Trimming removed 6 bases from V and 3 bases from J; junction bases left unmatched: 7. Germline CDR1 LNHDA, CDR2 SQIVND (reference sequence). The CDR3 is made up of 15 amino acids.

The rearrangement uses TRBV2 and TRBJ2-1, with D possibly matching TRBD2 (7 bases). Germline values: CDR1 SNHLY, CDR2 FYNNEI. The CDR3 length is 17 residues. V was trimmed by 3 bases and J by 1 base, leaving 16 bases between them. The CDR3 region is CASSENSGGASYNEQFF. The CDR3 nucleotides read TGTGCCAGCAGTGAGAATTCGGGGGGCGCGTCCTACAATGAGCAGTTCTTC.

This chain links TRBV28 with TRBJ1-2; TRBD1 matches at 7 bases. Per the germline V gene, CDR1 is MDHEN and CDR2 is SYDVKM. The CDR3 contains 15 residues. Trimming removed 7 bases from V and 0 bases from J; junction bases left unmatched: 8. This CDR3 is CASNMGQRANYGYTF. The CDR3 DNA sequence: TGTGCCAGCAATATGGGACAGCGAGCTAACTATGGCTACACCTTC.

V is TRBV6-4 and J is TRBJ2-3; D is ambiguous. Trimming pared 6 bases from V and 0 bases from J, leaving 10 bases between. CDR1 is MRHNA, CDR2 SNTAGT, per germline. CDR3 length: 14 residues. CDR3 amino acids: CASSADTSTDTQYF. In DNA form, the CDR3 reads TGTGCCAGCAGCGCGGATACTAGCACAGATACGCAGTATTTT.

The chain has TRBV19 and TRBJ2-7, with TRBD1 matching over 8 bases. Germline V gives CDR1 LNHDA, CDR2 SQIVND (reference sequence). The length of the CDR3 is 15 residues. J lost 4 bases, V lost 4 bases, and 9 bases had no gene match. This CDR3 reads CASSNPTGGKYEQYF. CDR3 nucleotides: TGTGCCAGTAGTAACCCAACAGGGGGGAAGTACGAGCAGTACTTC.

The V call is TRBV9, the J call TRBJ2-7, with D perhaps TRBD2 (6 bases). V was shortened by 3 bases and J by 2 bases, with 12 bases between the two germline ends. The germline gives CDR1 SGDLS, CDR2 YYNGEE. The CDR3 totals 14 residues. CDR3 nucleotides: TGTGCCAGCAGCGCGCTAGCGCCAGCCTACGAGCAGTACTTC. This translates into CASSALAPAYEQYF.

This chain joins TRBV18 and TRBJ2-1; TRBD2 matches at 13 bases. The CDR3 consists of 16 residues. V was pared by 4 bases and J by 4 bases, with 4 bases of the junction left unmatched. CDR1 and CDR2 (germline): KGHSH, LQKENI. The chain's CDR3 is CASSQPGLAGYNEQFF. CDR3 nucleotides: TGTGCCAGCTCACAACCGGGACTAGCGGGATACAATGAGCAGTTCTTC.

A few counts support this clone. The rearrangement uses TRBV5-1 and TRBJ2-6, with D unclear. Trimming cost V 4 bases and J 0 bases, with 8 bases left between them. Germline CDR1 SGHRS, CDR2 YFSETQ. The CDR3 is made up of 15 amino acids. The CDR3 nucleotides are TGCGCCAGCAGCCTCTACGACTCTGGGGCCAACGTCCTGACTTTC. It yields the protein CASSLYDSGANVLTF.

In its sample, this clone was seen a few times. DNA of the CDR3: TGTGCCAGCAGTCCCAGGTCAGACAGGGTGGGTGGCTACACCTTC. This codes for CASSPRSDRVGGYTF. The chain joins TRBV28 to TRBJ1-2; TRBD1 agrees at 7 bases. CDR3 length: 15 amino acids. V trimming: 5 bases; J trimming: 7 bases; junction bases outside the gene matches: 13. Germline V gene lookup returns CDR1 MDHEN and CDR2 SYDVKM.

The J gene is TRBJ1-5, the V gene TRBV7-2; 9 bases fit TRBD1. The CDR3 consists of 17 residues. CDR1 and CDR2 (germline): SGHTA, FQGNSA. The junction had 5 bases not matched to a gene; V was cut back by 2 bases and J by 0 bases. CDR3 in DNA: TGTGCCAGCAGCTTAACCGGGACAGGGTATAGCAATCAGCCCCAGCATTTT. It yields the protein CASSLTGTGYSNQPQHF.

The chain couples TRBV29-1 to TRBJ2-5; weak D call: TRBD2 (6 bases). Trimming cost V 8 bases and J 0 bases, with 16 bases left between them. Germline CDR1 and CDR2: SQVTM and ANQGSEA. The CDR3 is made up of 14 amino acids. Here the CDR3 reads CSFLPAGYQETQYF. The DNA of the CDR3 is TGCAGCTTCCTACCAGCGGGCTACCAAGAGACCCAGTACTTC.

The J gene is TRBJ1-4, the V gene TRBV5-1; tentatively, D is TRBD1 (5 bases). The germline gives CDR1 SGHRS, CDR2 YFSETQ. This CDR3 region has 15 residues. Trimming removed 0 bases from V and 12 bases from J, with 18 bases in between. Here the CDR3 reads CASSLAREGRPELFF. The CDR3 DNA sequence: TGCGCCAGCAGCTTGGCCAGGGAGGGTAGGCCGGAACTGTTTTTT.

This clone has only one observation. V is TRBV24-1 and J is TRBJ2-2, with 9 bases identical to TRBD2. The junction had 14 bases not matched to a gene; V was cut back by 4 bases and J by 0 bases. Germline values: CDR1 KGHDR, CDR2 SFDVKD. The CDR3 spans 20 residues. The CDR3 coding sequence is TGTGCCACCAGTGAAACCCGGGACACCCCTAGCGGGGCGAACACCGGGGAGCTGTTTTTT. Its protein is CATSETRDTPSGANTGELFF.

This chain connects TRBV7-9 to TRBJ1-1; D gene unclear. V lost 4 bases and J lost 6, with 12 bases in between. Germline V CDR1 and CDR2: SEHNR, FQNEAQ (reference sequence). The CDR3 loop spans 13 amino acids. The CDR3 protein is CASSSGPSPEAFF. As DNA, the CDR3 is TGTGCCAGCAGCTCTGGGCCCAGCCCTGAAGCTTTCTTT. The whole variable domain, remainder taken from reference TRBV7-9 and TRBJ1-1, is DTGVSQNPRHKITKRGQNVTFRCDPISEHNRLYWYRQTLGQGPEFLTYFQNEAQLEKSRLLSDRFSAERPKGSFSTLEIQRTEQGDSAMYLCASSSGPSPEAFFGQGTRLTVV.

The rearrangement links TRBV19 to TRBJ2-7; possible D gene TRBD2, 5 bases. Trimming took off 4 bases at V and 2 bases at J, with 15 bases between the two ends. CDR1 and CDR2 (germline): LNHDA, SQIVND (reference sequence). This CDR3 contains 15 residues. CDR3 DNA: TGTGCCAGTAGTAAAAAGACGGGAACACCCTACGAGCAGTACTTC. Amino acid sequence: CASSKKTGTPYEQYF.

This rearrangement joins TRBV14 to TRBJ1-1; a possible D gene is TRBD1 (6 bases). This CDR3 has 16 amino acids. Deletions cut 0 bases from V and 0 bases from J, with 11 bases between. Germline V gene data show CDR1 as SGHDN and CDR2 as FVKESK. CDR3 in DNA: TGTGCCAGCAGCCAAGATAGGGGGTCAGTGAACACTGAAGCTTTCTTT. It is translated as CASSQDRGSVNTEAFF.

The V and J genes are TRBV6-2 or TRBV6-3 and TRBJ2-7; TRBD1 matches 7 bases. The CDR3 covers 14 residues. Germline V gene sequence: CDR1 MNHEY, CDR2 SVGEGT. Trimming cost V 2 bases and J 6 bases; bases outside gene matches: 7. The CDR3 here is CASSYPTGRSEQYF. CDR3 nucleotide sequence: TGTGCCAGCAGTTACCCGACAGGGCGAAGCGAGCAGTACTTC.

The chain carries TRBV24-1 and TRBJ2-2; D might be TRBD2 (5 bases). The germline V and J ends were trimmed by 4 bases and 6 bases, with 14 bases remaining between them. Germline CDR1 and CDR2: KGHDR and SFDVKD. The CDR3 spans 15 residues. This CDR3 is CATSDRLHGAGELFF. DNA for the CDR3: TGTGCCACCAGTGACAGACTACACGGCGCCGGGGAGCTGTTTTTT.

This clone was seen once. This sequence joins TRBV18 and TRBJ1-5, with 8 bases fitting TRBD1. V was clipped by 4 bases and J by 2 bases; unmatched bases: 4. This CDR3 comprises 15 residues. CDR1 is KGHSH, CDR2 LQKENI, per germline. In nucleotides, the CDR3 is TGTGCCAGCTCACTACAGACAGGGGGCAATCAGCCCCAGCATTTT. This encodes CASSLQTGGNQPQHF.

The chain employs TRBV5-1 and TRBJ1-6, with a possible D match to TRBD1 (6 bases). This CDR3 region has 13 residues. The V gene lost 6 bases and the J gene lost 8 bases, with 12 bases spanning the gap. CDR1 is SGHRS and CDR2 is YFSETQ in the germline V gene. The CDR3 region has the DNA TGCGCCAGCAACCTGGACAGTTATTCACCCCTCCACTTT. Translation gives CASNLDSYSPLHF.

The gene calls are TRBV19 and TRBJ1-1, with 7 bases matching TRBD1. CDR3 length: 13 amino acids. Trimming at V came to 1 base and at J to 7 bases, leaving 3 bases not matched to a gene. CDR1 is LNHDA, CDR2 SQIVND, per germline (reference sequence). The CDR3 spells CASSIGQGFEAFF. The CDR3 DNA reads TGTGCCAGTAGTATAGGACAGGGTTTTGAAGCTTTCTTT.